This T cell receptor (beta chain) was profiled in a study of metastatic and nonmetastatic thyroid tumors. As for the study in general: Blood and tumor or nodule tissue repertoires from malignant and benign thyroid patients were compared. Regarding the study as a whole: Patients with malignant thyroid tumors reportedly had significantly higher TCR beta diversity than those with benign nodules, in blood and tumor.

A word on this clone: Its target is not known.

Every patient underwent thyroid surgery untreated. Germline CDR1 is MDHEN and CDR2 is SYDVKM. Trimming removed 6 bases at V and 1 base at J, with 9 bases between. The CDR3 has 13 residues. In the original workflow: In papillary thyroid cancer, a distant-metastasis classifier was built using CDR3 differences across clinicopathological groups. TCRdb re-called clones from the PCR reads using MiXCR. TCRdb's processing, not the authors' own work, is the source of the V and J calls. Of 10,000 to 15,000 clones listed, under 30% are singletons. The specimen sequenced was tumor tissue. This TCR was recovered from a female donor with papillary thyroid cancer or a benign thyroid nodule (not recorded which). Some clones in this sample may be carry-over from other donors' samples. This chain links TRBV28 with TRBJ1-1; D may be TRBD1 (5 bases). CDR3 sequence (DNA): TGTGCCAGCAGCCCCGGACAGAACACTGAAGCTTTCTTT. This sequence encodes CASSPGQNTEAFF.